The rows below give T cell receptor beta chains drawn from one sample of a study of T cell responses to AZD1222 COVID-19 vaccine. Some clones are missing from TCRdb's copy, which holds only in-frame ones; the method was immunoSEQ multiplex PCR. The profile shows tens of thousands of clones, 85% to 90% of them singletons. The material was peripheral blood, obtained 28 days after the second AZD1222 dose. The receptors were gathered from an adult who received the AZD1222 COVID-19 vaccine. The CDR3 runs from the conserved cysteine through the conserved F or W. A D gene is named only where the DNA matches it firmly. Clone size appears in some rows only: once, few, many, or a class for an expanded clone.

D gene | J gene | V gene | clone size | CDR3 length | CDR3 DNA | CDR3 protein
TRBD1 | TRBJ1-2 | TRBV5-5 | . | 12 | TGTGCCAGCAGCTTGGTAGACAGGGACTACACCTTC | CASSLVDRDYTF
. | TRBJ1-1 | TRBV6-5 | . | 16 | TGTGCCAGCAGTTACGGAGGCGCGGGTACCGGGCCTGAAGCTTTCTTT | CASSYGGAGTGPEAFF
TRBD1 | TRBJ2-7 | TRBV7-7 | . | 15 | TGTGCTAGCAGCTTAGGGACAGGGACGACCTACGAGCAGTACTTC | CASSLGTGTTYEQYF
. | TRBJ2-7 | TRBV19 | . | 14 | TGTGCCAGTAGTTGGCGGAGGCCGCCCTACGAGCAGTACTTC | CASSWRRPPYEQYF
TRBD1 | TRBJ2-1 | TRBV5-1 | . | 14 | TGCGCCAGCAGCTCGACCCGACAGGGGAATGAGCAGTTCTTC | CASSSTRQGNEQFF
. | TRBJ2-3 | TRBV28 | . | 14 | TGTGCCAGCAGTTTATCTACTAGCACAGATACGCAGTATTTT | CASSLSTSTDTQYF
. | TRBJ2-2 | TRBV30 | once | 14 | TGTGCCTGGAGAACGGGTGGGGGCACCGGGGAGCTGTTTTTT | CAWRTGGGTGELFF
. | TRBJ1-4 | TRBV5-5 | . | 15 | TGTGCCAGCAGCTTGGAAGGGGGTACTAATGAAAAACTGTTTTTT | CASSLEGGTNEKLFF
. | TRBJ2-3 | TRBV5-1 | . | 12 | TGCGCCAGCAGCTTCGGCACAGATACGCAGTATTTT | CASSFGTDTQYF
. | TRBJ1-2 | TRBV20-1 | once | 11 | TGCAGTTCTACGAACCCCGGTGGCTACACCTTC | CSSTNPGGYTF
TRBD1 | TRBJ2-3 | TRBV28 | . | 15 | TGTGCCAGTCAGCGGACAGGTATTCGCACAGATACGCAGTATTTT | CASQRTGIRTDTQYF
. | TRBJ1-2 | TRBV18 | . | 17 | TGTGCCAGCTCACGTAGCCGGGACACCGTGGCTAACTATGGCTACACCTTC | CASSRSRDTVANYGYTF
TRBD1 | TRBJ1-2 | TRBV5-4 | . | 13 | TGTGCCAGCAGGCCGGGACAGAATTATGGCTACACCTTC | CASRPGQNYGYTF
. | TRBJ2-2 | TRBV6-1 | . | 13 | TGTGCCAGCGGTGACAGGGAGGACGGGGAGCTGTTTTTT | CASGDREDGELFF
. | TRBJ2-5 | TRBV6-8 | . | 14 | TGTGCCACCGCTCTCCAAGACACCCAAGAGACCCAGTACTTC | CATALQDTQETQYF
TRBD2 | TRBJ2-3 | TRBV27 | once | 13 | TGTGCCACCCGAGCGGGGCGGGGAGGTACGCAGTATTTT | CATRAGRGGTQYF
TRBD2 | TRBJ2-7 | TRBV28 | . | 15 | TGTGCCAGCAGATCCTTCGAAGCGGGAGGGTACGAGCAGTACTTC | CASRSFEAGGYEQYF
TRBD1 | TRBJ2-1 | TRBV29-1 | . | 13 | TGCAGCGTTGAAGGGGGACAGGTCAATGAGCAGTTCTTC | CSVEGGQVNEQFF
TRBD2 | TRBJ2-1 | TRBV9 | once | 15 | TGTGCCAGCAGCGTACAAACCCCAATGGGGGGGGAGCAGTTCTTC | CASSVQTPMGGEQFF
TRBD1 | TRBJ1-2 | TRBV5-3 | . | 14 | TGTGCCAGAAGCTTGTGCCACAGGGGCTCTGGCTACACCTTC | CARSLCHRGSGYTF
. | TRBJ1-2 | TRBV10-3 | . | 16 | TGTGCCATCAGTGAGTCGAGTTGGGGTAGAGACTATGGCTACACCTTC | CAISESSWGRDYGYTF
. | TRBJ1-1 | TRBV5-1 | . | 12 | TGCGCCAGCACCTCCCCAGGGACTGAAGCTTTCTTT | CASTSPGTEAFF
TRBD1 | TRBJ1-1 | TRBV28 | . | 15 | TGTGCCAGCAGGCCACTACAGGGGGTGGACACTGAAGCTTTCTTT | CASRPLQGVDTEAFF
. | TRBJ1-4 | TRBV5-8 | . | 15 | TGTGCCAGCACCCTAACCTTAGGAGTGGGTGAAAAACTGTTTTTT | CASTLTLGVGEKLFF
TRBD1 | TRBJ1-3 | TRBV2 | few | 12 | TGTGCCAGCCGGGACAGGGGAAACACCATATATTTT | CASRDRGNTIYF
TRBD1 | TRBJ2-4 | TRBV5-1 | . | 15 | TGCGCCAGCAGCTTTGACAGGGGGAACAAAAACATTCAGTACTTC | CASSFDRGNKNIQYF
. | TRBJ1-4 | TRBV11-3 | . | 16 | TGTGCCAGCAGCTTAGATCTGGGAACAACTAATGAAAAACTGTTTTTT | CASSLDLGTTNEKLFF
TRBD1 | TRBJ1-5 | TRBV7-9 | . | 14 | TGTGCCAGCAGCTCGACGGGACAGTATCAGCCCCAGCATTTT | CASSSTGQYQPQHF
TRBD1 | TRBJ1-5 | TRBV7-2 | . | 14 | TGTGCCAGCAGCCGGGACAGGGTTGGTCAGCCCCAGCATTTT | CASSRDRVGQPQHF
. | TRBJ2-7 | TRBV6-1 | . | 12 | TGTGCCAGCAGTGAAGCGGCCTACGAGCAGTACTTC | CASSEAAYEQYF
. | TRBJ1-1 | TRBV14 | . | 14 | TGTGCCAGCAGCTTACAGGGAGGGGGGACTGAAGCTTTCTTT | CASSLQGGGTEAFF
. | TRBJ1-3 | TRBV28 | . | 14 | TGTGCCAGCAGTTTACCAGGGGAAGGAAACACCATATATTTT | CASSLPGEGNTIYF
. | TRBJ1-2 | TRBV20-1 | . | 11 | TGCAGTGCCCGGGACTTCCCCGGCTACACCTTC | CSARDFPGYTF
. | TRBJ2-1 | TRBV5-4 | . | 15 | TGTGCCAGCAGCGCCACCAGGGGTTCCTACAATGAGCAGTTCTTC | CASSATRGSYNEQFF
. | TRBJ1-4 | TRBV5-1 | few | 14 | TGCGCCAGCAGCTCGGGACGGAGAAATGAAAAACTGTTTTTT | CASSSGRRNEKLFF
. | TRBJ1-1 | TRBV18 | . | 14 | TGTGCCAGCTCCCCGCGGGGGGAGAACACTGAAGCTTTCTTT | CASSPRGENTEAFF
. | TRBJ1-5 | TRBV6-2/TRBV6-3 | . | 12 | TGTGCCAGCAGTTACCGGGCGGGAGAGGCGCATTTT | CASSYRAGEAHF
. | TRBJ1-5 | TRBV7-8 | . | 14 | TGTGCCAGCAGCCTACACAGGGAGAATCAGCCCCAGCATTTT | CASSLHRENQPQHF
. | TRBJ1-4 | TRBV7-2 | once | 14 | TGTGCCAGCAGTTTGGCGGGGAACGGGGAAAAACTGTTTTTT | CASSLAGNGEKLFF
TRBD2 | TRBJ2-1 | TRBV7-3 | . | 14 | TGTGCCAGCAGCTCCGGACTAGCGGGGGGGGAGCAGTTCTTC | CASSSGLAGGEQFF
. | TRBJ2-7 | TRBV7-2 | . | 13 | TGTGCCAGCAGCTTAGATGCGCCCTACGAGCAGTACTTC | CASSLDAPYEQYF
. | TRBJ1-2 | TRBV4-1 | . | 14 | TGCGCCAGCAGCCAAGCCGGGGGGGTCTATGGCTACACCTTC | CASSQAGGVYGYTF
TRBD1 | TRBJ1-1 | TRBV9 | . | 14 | TGTGCCAGCAGCCCCGGGACAGTGAACACTGAAGCTTTCTTT | CASSPGTVNTEAFF
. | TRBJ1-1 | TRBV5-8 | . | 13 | TGTGCCAGCAGCTTGGCGGGGAACACTGAAGCTTTCTTT | CASSLAGNTEAFF
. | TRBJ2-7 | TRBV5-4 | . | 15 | TGTGCCAGCAGCCCCCACTTCTACGCTCGGTACGAGCAGTACTTC | CASSPHFYARYEQYF
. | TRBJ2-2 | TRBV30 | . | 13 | TGTGCCTGGCGGACAAGGGGCACCGGGGAGCTGTTTTTT | CAWRTRGTGELFF
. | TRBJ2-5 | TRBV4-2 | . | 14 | TGTGCCAGCAGCCAAGATGATAGCAGCGCGACCCAGTACTTC | CASSQDDSSATQYF
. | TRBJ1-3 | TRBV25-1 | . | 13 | TGTGCCAGCAGTCTCGGGCCTGGAAACACCATATATTTT | CASSLGPGNTIYF
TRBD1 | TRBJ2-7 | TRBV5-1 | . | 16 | TGCGCCAGCAGCTTGGCGGGACAGGGGAGCTCCTACGAGCAGTACTTC | CASSLAGQGSSYEQYF
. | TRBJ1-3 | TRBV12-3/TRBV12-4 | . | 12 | TGTGCCACCTACAGGGCTGGAAACACCATATATTTT | CATYRAGNTIYF
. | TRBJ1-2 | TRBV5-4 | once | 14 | TGTGCCAGCAGCTTGGACGGAAAAGGGTATGGCTACACCTTC | CASSLDGKGYGYTF
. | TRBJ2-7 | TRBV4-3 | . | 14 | TGCGCCAGCAGCCAAGAATTAGACAACTACGAGCAGTACTTC | CASSQELDNYEQYF
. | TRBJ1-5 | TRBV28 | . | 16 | TGTGCCAGCAGACCCTCGGGTCCCGACAGCAATCAGCCCCAGCATTTT | CASRPSGPDSNQPQHF
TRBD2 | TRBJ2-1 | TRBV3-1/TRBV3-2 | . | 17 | TGTGCCAGCAGCCCGGCACGTGACGGGAGGGCCTTGGGTGAGCAGTTCTTC | CASSPARDGRALGEQFF
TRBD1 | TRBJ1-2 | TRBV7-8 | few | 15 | TGTGCCAGCAGCTTAGAGAGGGACAGGGGCGATGGCTACACCTTC | CASSLERDRGDGYTF
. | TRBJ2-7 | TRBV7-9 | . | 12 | TGTGCCAGCCACCGGGACTCCTACGAGCAGTACTTC | CASHRDSYEQYF
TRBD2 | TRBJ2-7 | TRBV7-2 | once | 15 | TGTGCCAGCAGTCTTAGCGGGGGTAGTACCTACGAGCAGTACTTC | CASSLSGGSTYEQYF
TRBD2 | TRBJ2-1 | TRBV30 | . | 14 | TGTGCCTGGAGACGTAGCGGGGACTACAATGAGCAGTTCTTC | CAWRRSGDYNEQFF
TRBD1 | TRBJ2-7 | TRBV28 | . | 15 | TGTGCCAGCAGTTTACTGGGACAGGACGGCTACGAGCAGTACTTC | CASSLLGQDGYEQYF
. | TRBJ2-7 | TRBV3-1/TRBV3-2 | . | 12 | TGTGCCAGCCCGCGAGTTAGGGACGAGCAGTACTTC | CASPRVRDEQYF